Following are 21 T cell receptor beta chains from one sample sequenced in a study of T cell repertoires in cytomegalovirus infection. Their antigens remain unidentified. TCRdb passed the reads through MiXCR, listing each CDR3 protein once. Here the sample spans some 500,000 distinct CDR3 sequences, 40% being singletons. Sequencing was performed on cultured PBMCs, taken from culture after CMV antigen stimulation. The receptors were sampled from a human donor in good health (CMV status not recorded). Some clones in this sample may be carry-over from other donors' samples.

The chain combines TRBV11-2 with TRBJ2-3, with 13 bases lining up with TRBD2. J was trimmed by 5 bases and V by 3 bases; bases with no gene match: 5. The germline V gene has CDR1 SGHAT and CDR2 FQNNGV. The CDR3 consists of 16 residues. DNA for the CDR3: TGTGCCAGCAGCTTTACTAGCGGGGGGGCCGGAGATACGCAGTATTTT. Translated: CASSFTSGGAGDTQYF.

V usage is TRBV4-2 and J usage is TRBJ2-1; TRBD2 might be the D (6 bases). The CDR3 covers 15 residues. Deletions cut 1 base from V and 9 bases from J, with 16 bases between. CDR1 is LGHNA and CDR2 is YNFKEQ in the germline V gene. CDR3 in DNA: TGTGCCAGCAGCCAAGTTACAGCGGGTAGTTTTGAGCAGTTCTTC. Translated: CASSQVTAGSFEQFF.

The chain links TRBV2 to TRBJ1-2; D is undetermined. V was shortened by 5 bases and J by 4 bases, with 11 bases between the two germline ends. The CDR3 extends over 13 amino acids. Looked up from germline, CDR1 is SNHLY and CDR2 is FYNNEI. The CDR3 protein is CASSLTALYGYTF. The CDR3 nucleotides read TGTGCCAGCAGTTTGACGGCCCTCTATGGCTACACCTTC.

The chain joins TRBV29-1 to TRBJ2-1; a possible D gene is TRBD1 (6 bases). The length of the CDR3 is 13 residues. In germline, CDR1 is SQVTM, CDR2 ANQGSEA. V was cut by 8 bases and J by 4 bases, with 15 bases left in between. The CDR3 here is CSLIRDIYNEQFF. The CDR3 DNA reads TGCAGCCTCATTCGGGACATTTACAATGAGCAGTTCTTC.

The chain has TRBV29-1 and TRBJ1-2; a weak D match, TRBD1 (5 bases). The V end was cut by 6 bases, the J end by 4 bases, with 15 bases between. The CDR3 runs to 13 residues. Germline CDR1 is SQVTM and CDR2 is ANQGSEA. CDR3 nucleotides: TGCAGCGTGGGGGGTCTCGGTGTCTATGGCTACACCTTC. Its protein product is CSVGGLGVYGYTF. Full variable domain (outside the CDR3, taken from reference TRBV29-1 and TRBJ1-2): SAVISQKPSRDICQRGTSLTIQCQVDSQVTMMFWYRQQPGQSLTLIATANQGSEATYESGFVIDKFPISRPNLTFSTLTVSNMSPEDSSIYLCSVGGLGVYGYTFGSGTRLTVV.

This clonotype has ten or more counts. The chain employs TRBV7-6 and TRBJ2-7; TRBD1 matches 9 bases. Trimming removed 5 bases from V and 1 base from J; junction bases left unmatched: 3. The CDR3 extends over 14 amino acids. CDR1 is SGHVS and CDR2 is FNYEAQ in the germline V gene. The CDR3 is CASSRTGDSYEQYF. The CDR3, as DNA: TGTGCCAGCAGCAGGACAGGGGATTCCTACGAGCAGTACTTC.

V gene TRBV12-3 or TRBV12-4 combines with J gene TRBJ2-3; 12 bases are a match to TRBD2. The CDR3 sequence is 19 residues long. J was trimmed by 4 bases and V by 2 bases; bases with no gene match: 13. The CDR3 bases are TGTGCCAGCAGTTTAAGGCTAGCGGGGGGGTTAGGCGATGCAGATACGCAGTATTTT. Amino acid sequence: CASSLRLAGGLGDADTQYF.

For this clonotype: Given a much more abundant clone one base away, this may be a read error. V and J are TRBV7-2 and TRBJ1-2; tentatively, D is TRBD1 (6 bases). The length of the CDR3 is 13 residues. Trimming left V 1 base short and J 7 bases short, with 10 bases between. Germline lookup yields CDR1 SGHTA and CDR2 FQGNSA. Written as DNA, the CDR3 is TGTGCCAGCAGCTTAGATGGGGGCCCTGGCTACACCTTC. This codes for CASSLDGGPGYTF.

V usage is TRBV12-3 or TRBV12-4 and J usage is TRBJ2-7; D is perhaps TRBD1 or TRBD2 (5 bases each). V lost 3 bases, J lost 7 bases, and 13 bases lay in between. The CDR3 is 13 residues long. CDR3 bases: TGTGCCAGCAGTTTTTCCGGGGCCGGGGAGCAGTACTTC. It translates to CASSFSGAGEQYF.

The chain has TRBV7-6 and TRBJ2-3; D is unclear. This CDR3 contains 16 residues. V lost 6 bases and J 0 bases, leaving 16 bases between the germline ends. The germline CDR1 and CDR2 sequences are SGHVS and FNYEAQ. In DNA, the CDR3 is TGTGCCAGCAGTGACATTCCGGGCACGAGCACAGATACGCAGTATTTT. As protein: CASSDIPGTSTDTQYF. The full variable domain, rest sourced from reference TRBV7-6 and TRBJ2-3, is GAGVSQSPRYKVTKRGQDVALRCDPISGHVSLYWYRQALGQGPEFLTYFNYEAQQDKSGLPNDRFSAERPEGSISTLTIQRTEQRDSAMYRCASSDIPGTSTDTQYFGPGTRLTVL.

V is TRBV10-3 and J is TRBJ2-5; D may be TRBD1 (6 bases). Germline-derived CDR1 and CDR2 are ENHRY and SYGVKD. Deletions cut 4 bases from V and 4 bases from J, with 10 bases between. This CDR3 has 13 residues. The chain's CDR3 is CAISGSDRETQYF. The DNA of the CDR3 is TGTGCCATCAGTGGGTCGGACAGAGAGACCCAGTACTTC.

This clonotype was counted only a few times. The chain recombines TRBV7-9 with TRBJ2-3; D is unclear. The CDR3 consists of 14 residues. Germline V gives CDR1 SEHNR, CDR2 FQNEAQ (reference sequence). The V end was cut by 5 bases, the J end by 0 bases, with 9 bases between. CDR3 DNA sequence: TGTGCCAGCAGCCCACAACCTAGCACAGATACGCAGTATTTT. This codes for CASSPQPSTDTQYF.

J is TRBJ2-5 and V is TRBV9, with D uncertain. This CDR3 spans 16 amino acids. The V end lost 0 bases, the J end lost 1 base, and 13 bases lay between the germline ends. Germline V CDR1 and CDR2: SGDLS, YYNGEE. CDR3 amino acids: CASSVVTSNSQETQYF. The CDR3 coding sequence is TGTGCCAGCAGCGTAGTGACGTCAAACTCCCAAGAGACCCAGTACTTC. The variable domain in full, completed from reference TRBV9 and TRBJ2-5, reads DSGVTQTPKHLITATGQRVTLRCSPRSGDLSVYWYQQSLDQGLQFLIQYYNGEERAKGNILERFSAQQFPDLHSELNLSSLELGDSALYFCASSVVTSNSQETQYFGPGTRLLVL.

This clonotype was observed a few times. This chain joins TRBV6-2 or TRBV6-3 and TRBJ2-3; TRBD2 agrees at 8 bases. J lost 0 bases, V lost 6 bases, and 14 bases had no gene match. The CDR3 runs 18 residues. Germline V gives CDR1 MNHEY, CDR2 SVGEGT. CDR3 coding DNA: TGTGCCAGCAGGGTTACTAGCGGAGGAGGTCGTAGCACAGATACGCAGTATTTT. It codes for CASRVTSGGGRSTDTQYF.

The V call is TRBV4-1, the J call TRBJ2-3, with D possibly TRBD2 on 5 matching bases. Trimming shortened V by 4 bases and J by 6 bases, and 20 bases separated the two germline ends. The CDR3 runs to 16 residues. Germline V gene data show CDR1 as MGHRA and CDR2 as YSYEKL. For the CDR3, the DNA is TGCGCCAGCAGCCGGGTAGGACGGCAAACGGGGGATACGCAGTATTTT. Translation gives CASSRVGRQTGDTQYF.

The V call is TRBV11-2, the J call TRBJ2-2, with D possibly matching TRBD2 (6 bases). The germline V gene encodes CDR1 SGHAT and CDR2 FQNNGV. V lost 2 bases and J 5 bases, leaving 9 bases between the germline ends. The length of the CDR3 is 14 residues. In nucleotides, the CDR3 is TGTGCCAGCAGCTTACTAGCGTTAACCGGGGAGCTGTTTTTT. Its protein product is CASSLLALTGELFF.

V usage is TRBV10-3 and J usage is TRBJ2-3, with 8 nucleotides matching TRBD1. This CDR3 is built from 13 residues. The V gene's germline CDR1 is ENHRY and CDR2 SYGVKD. V lost 10 bases and J lost 3; bases outside the gene matches: 6. In DNA, the CDR3 is TGTGCCACCCGGGGACAGGCGACAGATACGCAGTATTTT. It codes for CATRGQATDTQYF.

The chain couples TRBV5-4 to TRBJ2-1; D remains ambiguous. Looked up from germline, CDR1 is SGHNT and CDR2 is YYREEE (reference sequence). V dropped 6 bases and J dropped 0 bases, with 10 bases sitting between them. The CDR3 runs 14 residues. CDR3 in DNA: TGTGCCAGCACCTCCGCGAACTCCTACAATGAGCAGTTCTTC. It specifies CASTSANSYNEQFF.

DNA of the CDR3: TGTGCCAGCAGCTTAATACTAGGGCAAGAGACCCAGTACTTC. Protein product: CASSLILGQETQYF. The J gene is TRBJ2-5, the V gene TRBV7-9; maybe TRBD2 (5 bases). The CDR3 is made up of 14 amino acids. V lost 2 bases and J lost 2, with 9 bases in between. CDR1 is SEHNR and CDR2 is FQNEAQ in the germline V gene (reference sequence).

This chain uses TRBV7-2 with TRBJ2-7; TRBD2 agrees at 10 bases. Germline CDR1 and CDR2: SGHTA and FQGNSA. The V and J ends lost 4 bases and 4 bases, in that order; junction bases with no gene match: 4. This CDR3 contains 14 residues. The CDR3 sequence is CASSSPSGRYEQYF. The CDR3 DNA is TGTGCCAGCAGCTCACCTAGCGGGAGATACGAGCAGTACTTC.

This clonotype has more than one count but fewer than ten. The genes are TRBV6-1 and TRBJ2-7; unclear D gene. Trimming stripped 3 bases from V and 3 bases from J, with 12 bases between. The CDR3 is made up of 14 amino acids. Germline V gene sequence: CDR1 MNHNS, CDR2 SASEGT. The CDR3 spells CASSDGRPHYEQYF. CDR3 DNA sequence: TGTGCCAGCAGTGATGGCAGGCCCCACTACGAGCAGTACTTC.